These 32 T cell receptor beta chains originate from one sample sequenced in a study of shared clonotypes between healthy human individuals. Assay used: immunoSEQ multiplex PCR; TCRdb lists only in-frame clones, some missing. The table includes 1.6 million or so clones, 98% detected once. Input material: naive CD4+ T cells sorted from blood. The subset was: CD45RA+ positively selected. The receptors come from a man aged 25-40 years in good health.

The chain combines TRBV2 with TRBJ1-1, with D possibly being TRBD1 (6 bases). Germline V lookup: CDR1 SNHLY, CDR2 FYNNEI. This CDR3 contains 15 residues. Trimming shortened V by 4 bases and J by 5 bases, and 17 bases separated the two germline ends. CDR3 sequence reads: CASSVQGTSSTEAFF. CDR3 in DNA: TGTGCCAGCAGTGTACAGGGAACAAGCAGTACTGAAGCTTTCTTT.

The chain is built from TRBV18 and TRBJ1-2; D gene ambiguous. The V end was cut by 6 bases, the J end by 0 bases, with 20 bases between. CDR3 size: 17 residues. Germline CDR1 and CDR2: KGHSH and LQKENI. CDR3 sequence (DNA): TGTGCCAGCTCCCGACTCAGGTGGGGATCCGCTAACTATGGCTACACCTTC. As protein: CASSRLRWGSANYGYTF.

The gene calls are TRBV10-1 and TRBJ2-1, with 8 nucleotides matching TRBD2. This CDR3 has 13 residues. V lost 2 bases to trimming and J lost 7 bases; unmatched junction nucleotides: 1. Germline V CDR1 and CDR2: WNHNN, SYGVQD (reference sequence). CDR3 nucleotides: TGCGCCAGCAGTGAGGGCGGGAGGAATGAGCAGTTCTTC. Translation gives CASSEGGRNEQFF.

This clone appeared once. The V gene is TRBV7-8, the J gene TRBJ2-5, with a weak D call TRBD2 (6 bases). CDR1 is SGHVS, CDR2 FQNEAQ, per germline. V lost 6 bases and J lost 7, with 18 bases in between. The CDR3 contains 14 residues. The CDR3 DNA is TGTGCCAGCAGACTACGGCTAGCCGGGGGGACCCAGTACTTC. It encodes CASRLRLAGGTQYF.

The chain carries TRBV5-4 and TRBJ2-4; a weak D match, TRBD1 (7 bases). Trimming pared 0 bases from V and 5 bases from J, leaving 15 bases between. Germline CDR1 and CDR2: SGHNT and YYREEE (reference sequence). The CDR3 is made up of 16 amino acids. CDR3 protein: CASSLGGRGAQNIQYF. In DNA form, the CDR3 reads TGTGCCAGCAGCTTGGGTGGCAGGGGGGCCCAAAACATTCAGTACTTC.

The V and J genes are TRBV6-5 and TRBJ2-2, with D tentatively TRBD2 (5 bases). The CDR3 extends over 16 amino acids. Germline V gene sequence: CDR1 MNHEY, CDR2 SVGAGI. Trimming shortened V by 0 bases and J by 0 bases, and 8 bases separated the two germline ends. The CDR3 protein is CASSYSSGTNTGELFF. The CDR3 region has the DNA TGTGCCAGCAGTTACTCATCCGGGACGAACACCGGGGAGCTGTTTTTT.

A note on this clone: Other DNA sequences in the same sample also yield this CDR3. In nucleotides, the CDR3 is TGTGCCAGCAGCTTATTACGGAATGAGCAGTTCTTC. It codes for CASSLLRNEQFF. The V and J genes are TRBV7-2 and TRBJ2-1; no firm D call. V was clipped by 2 bases and J by 7 bases, with 6 bases between them. CDR1 and CDR2 from the germline V gene are SGHTA and FQGNSA. The CDR3 extends over 12 amino acids.

The CDR3 protein is CASSSPDRPTEAFF. CDR3 nucleotides: TGTGCCAGCAGCTCGCCGGACAGACCCACTGAAGCTTTCTTT. The V and J genes are TRBV7-9 and TRBJ1-1; perhaps TRBD1 as D (6 bases). V was clipped by 4 bases and J by 4 bases, with 13 bases between them. CDR1 is SEHNR, CDR2 FQNEAQ, per germline (reference sequence). This CDR3 has 14 residues.

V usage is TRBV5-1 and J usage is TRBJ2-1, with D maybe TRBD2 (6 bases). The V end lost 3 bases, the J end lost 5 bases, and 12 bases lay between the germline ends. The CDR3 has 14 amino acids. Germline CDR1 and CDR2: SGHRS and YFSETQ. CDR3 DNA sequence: TGCGCCAGCAGCTCGAATGCGGGGAACAATGAGCAGTTCTTC. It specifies CASSSNAGNNEQFF.

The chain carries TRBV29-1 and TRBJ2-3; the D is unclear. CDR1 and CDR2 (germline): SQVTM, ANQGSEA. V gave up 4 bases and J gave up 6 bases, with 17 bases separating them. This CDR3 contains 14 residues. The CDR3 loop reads CSVGPLGSVDTQYF. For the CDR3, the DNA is TGCAGCGTTGGTCCCTTGGGCTCCGTGGATACGCAGTATTTT.

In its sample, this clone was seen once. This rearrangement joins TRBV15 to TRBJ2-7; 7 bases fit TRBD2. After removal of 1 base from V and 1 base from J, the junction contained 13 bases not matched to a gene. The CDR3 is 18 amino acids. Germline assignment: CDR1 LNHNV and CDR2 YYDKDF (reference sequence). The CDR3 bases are TGTGCCACCAGCAGAGTTCTAAGATCGAGCGGGGTTTCCTACGAGCAGTACTTC. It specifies CATSRVLRSSGVSYEQYF.

CDR3 loop: CASSQDEGTGRYEQYF. The CDR3 coding sequence is TGCGCCAGCAGCCAAGACGAGGGGACAGGGAGGTACGAGCAGTACTTC. The J gene is TRBJ2-7, the V gene TRBV4-1; TRBD1 aligns across 9 bases. J lost 4 bases, V lost 0 bases, and 7 bases had no gene match. Germline assignment: CDR1 MGHRA and CDR2 YSYEKL. The CDR3 spans 16 residues.

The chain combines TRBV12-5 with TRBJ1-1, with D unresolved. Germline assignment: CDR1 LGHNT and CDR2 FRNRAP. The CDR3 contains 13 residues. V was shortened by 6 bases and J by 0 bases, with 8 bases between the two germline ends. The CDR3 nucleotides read TGTGCTAGTGGCCAAGAGATGAACACTGAAGCTTTCTTT. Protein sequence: CASGQEMNTEAFF.

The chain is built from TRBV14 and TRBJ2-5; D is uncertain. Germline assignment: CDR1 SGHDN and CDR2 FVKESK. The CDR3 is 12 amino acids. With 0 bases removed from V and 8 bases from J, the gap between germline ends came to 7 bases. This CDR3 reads CASSQDSGTQYF. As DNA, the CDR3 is TGTGCCAGCAGCCAAGACAGTGGTACCCAGTACTTC.

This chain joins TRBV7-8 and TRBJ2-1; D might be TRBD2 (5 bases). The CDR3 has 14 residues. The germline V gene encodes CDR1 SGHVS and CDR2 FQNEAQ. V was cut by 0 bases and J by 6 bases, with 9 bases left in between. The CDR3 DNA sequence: TGTGCCAGCAGCTTAGCGCTAGCCCGCAATGAGCAGTTCTTC. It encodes CASSLALARNEQFF.

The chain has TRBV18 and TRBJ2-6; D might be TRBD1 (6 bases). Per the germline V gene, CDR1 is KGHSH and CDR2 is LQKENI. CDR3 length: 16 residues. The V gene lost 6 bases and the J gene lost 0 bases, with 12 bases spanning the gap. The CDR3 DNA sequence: TGTGCCAGCTCCCTGATACAGGGCTCTGGGGCCAACGTCCTGACTTTC. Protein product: CASSLIQGSGANVLTF. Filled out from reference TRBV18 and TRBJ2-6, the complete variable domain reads NAGVMQNPRHLVRRRGQEARLRCSPMKGHSHVYWYRQLPEEGLKFMVYLQKENIIDESGMPKERFSAEFPKEGPSILRIQQVVRGDSAAYFCASSLIQGSGANVLTFGAGSRLTVL.

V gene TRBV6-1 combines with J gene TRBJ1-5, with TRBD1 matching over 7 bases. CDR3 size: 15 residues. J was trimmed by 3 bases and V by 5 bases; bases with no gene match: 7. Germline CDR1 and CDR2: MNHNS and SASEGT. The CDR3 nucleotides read TGTGCCAGCAGTCGTACAGGGGTTGCCAATCAGCCCCAGCATTTT. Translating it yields CASSRTGVANQPQHF.

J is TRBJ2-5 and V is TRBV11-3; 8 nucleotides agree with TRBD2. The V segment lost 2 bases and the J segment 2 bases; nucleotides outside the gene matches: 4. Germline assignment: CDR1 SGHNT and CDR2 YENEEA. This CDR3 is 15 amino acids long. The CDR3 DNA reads TGTGCCAGCAGCTTAACTAGCGGAAGACAAGAGACCCAGTACTTC. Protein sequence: CASSLTSGRQETQYF.

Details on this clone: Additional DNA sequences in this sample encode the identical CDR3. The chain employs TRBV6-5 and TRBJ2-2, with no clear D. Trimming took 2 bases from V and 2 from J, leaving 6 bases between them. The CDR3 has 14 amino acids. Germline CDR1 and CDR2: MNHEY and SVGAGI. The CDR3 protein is CASSYGPNTGELFF. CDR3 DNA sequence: TGTGCCAGCAGTTACGGACCCAACACCGGGGAGCTGTTTTTT.

CDR3 DNA: TGTGCCAGCAGTGAGGAGGGTCCCGGGGAGCTGTTTTTT. Its translation is CASSEEGPGELFF. The rearrangement uses TRBV2 and TRBJ2-2, with D maybe TRBD2 (6 bases). This CDR3 region has 13 residues. The V gene's germline CDR1 is SNHLY and CDR2 FYNNEI. Trimming removed 3 bases at V and 6 bases at J, with 8 bases between.

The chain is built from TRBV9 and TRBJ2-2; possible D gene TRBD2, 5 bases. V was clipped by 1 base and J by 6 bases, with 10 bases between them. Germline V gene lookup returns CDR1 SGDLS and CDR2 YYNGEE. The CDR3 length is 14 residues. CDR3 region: CASSVKWGAGELFF. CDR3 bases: TGTGCCAGCAGCGTAAAGTGGGGAGCCGGGGAGCTGTTTTTT. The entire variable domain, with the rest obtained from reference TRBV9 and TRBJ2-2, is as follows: DSGVTQTPKHLITATGQRVTLRCSPRSGDLSVYWYQQSLDQGLQFLIQYYNGEERAKGNILERFSAQQFPDLHSELNLSSLELGDSALYFCASSVKWGAGELFFGEGSRLTVL.

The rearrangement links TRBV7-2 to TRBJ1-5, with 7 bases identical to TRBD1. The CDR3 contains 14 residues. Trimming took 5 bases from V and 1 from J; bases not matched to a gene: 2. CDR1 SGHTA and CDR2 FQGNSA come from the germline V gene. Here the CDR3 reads CASSEQGSNQPQHF. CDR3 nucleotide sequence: TGTGCCAGCAGCGAACAGGGGAGCAATCAGCCCCAGCATTTT.

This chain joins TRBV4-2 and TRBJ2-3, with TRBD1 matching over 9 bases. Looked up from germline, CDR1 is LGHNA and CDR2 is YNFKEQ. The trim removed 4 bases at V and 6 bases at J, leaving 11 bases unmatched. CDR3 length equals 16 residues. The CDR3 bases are TGTGCCAGCAGCCCCCGCCGGGACAGGGATTGGGATACGCAGTATTTT. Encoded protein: CASSPRRDRDWDTQYF.

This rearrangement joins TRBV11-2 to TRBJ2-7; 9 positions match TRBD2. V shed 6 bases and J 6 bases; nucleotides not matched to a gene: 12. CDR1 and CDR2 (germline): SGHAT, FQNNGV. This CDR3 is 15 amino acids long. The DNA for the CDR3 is TGTGCCAGCAGACTCCCCGGGACTAGCTTACTCGAGCAGTACTTC. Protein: CASRLPGTSLLEQYF.

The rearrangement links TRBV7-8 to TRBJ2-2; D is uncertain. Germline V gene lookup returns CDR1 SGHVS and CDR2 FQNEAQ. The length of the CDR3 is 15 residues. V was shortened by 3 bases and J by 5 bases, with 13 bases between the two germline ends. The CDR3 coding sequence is TGTGCCAGCAGCTTGGAGCGACCATCAACCGGGGAGCTGTTTTTT. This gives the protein CASSLERPSTGELFF.

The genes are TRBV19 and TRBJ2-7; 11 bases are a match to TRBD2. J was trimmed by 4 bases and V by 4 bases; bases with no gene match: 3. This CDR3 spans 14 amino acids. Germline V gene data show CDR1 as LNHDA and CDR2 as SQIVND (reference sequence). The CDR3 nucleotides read TGTGCCAGTAGTACTACTAGCGGGAGATACGAGCAGTACTTC. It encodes CASSTTSGRYEQYF.

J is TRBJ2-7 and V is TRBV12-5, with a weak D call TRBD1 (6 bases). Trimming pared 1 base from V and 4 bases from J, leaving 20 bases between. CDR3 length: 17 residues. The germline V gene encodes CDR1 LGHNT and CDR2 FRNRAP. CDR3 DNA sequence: TGTGCTAGTGGTTTGGCGACGGACAGACAAGACGGGTACGAGCAGTACTTC. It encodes CASGLATDRQDGYEQYF.

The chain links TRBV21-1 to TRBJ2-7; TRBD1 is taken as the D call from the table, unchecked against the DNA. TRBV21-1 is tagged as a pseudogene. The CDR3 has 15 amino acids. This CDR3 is CASRMGLHVLDEQYF. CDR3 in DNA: TGTGCCAGCAGGATGGGGCTACACGTGTTAGACGAGCAGTACTTC.

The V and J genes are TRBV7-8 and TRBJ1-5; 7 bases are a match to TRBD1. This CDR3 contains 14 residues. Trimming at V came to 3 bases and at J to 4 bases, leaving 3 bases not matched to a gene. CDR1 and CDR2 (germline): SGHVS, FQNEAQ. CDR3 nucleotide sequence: TGTGCCAGCAGCTTCCGGGACAGAAATCAGCCCCAGCATTTT. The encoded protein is CASSFRDRNQPQHF.

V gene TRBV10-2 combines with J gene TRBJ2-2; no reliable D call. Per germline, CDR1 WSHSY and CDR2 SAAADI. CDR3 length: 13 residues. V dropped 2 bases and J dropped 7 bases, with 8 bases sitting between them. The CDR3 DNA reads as TGCGCCAGCAGTGAGGTAGAACGCGGGGAGCTGTTTTTT. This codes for CASSEVERGELFF.

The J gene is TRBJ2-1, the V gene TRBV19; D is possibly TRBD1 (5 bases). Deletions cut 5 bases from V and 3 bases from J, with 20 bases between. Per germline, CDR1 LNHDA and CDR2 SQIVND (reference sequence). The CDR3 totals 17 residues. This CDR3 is CASSPSIDSFSYNEQFF. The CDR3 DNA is TGTGCCAGTAGTCCCTCAATCGACAGTTTTAGCTACAATGAGCAGTTCTTC.

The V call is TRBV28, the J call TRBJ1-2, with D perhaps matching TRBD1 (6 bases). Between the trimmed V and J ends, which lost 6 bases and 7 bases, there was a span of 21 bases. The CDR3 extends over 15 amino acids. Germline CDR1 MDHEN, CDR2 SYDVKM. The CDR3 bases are TGTGCCAGCAGCCATCCCCGTGCAGGGGTGGCTGGCTACACCTTC. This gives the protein CASSHPRAGVAGYTF.